This TCR beta chain was identified during a study of cytomegalovirus exposure and HLA in healthy donors. General study points: Reportedly, HLA-A and HLA-B alleles of most subjects were accurately predicted from TCR beta.

The CDR3 contains 18 residues. The ends lost 3 bases at V and 0 bases at J; junction bases unmatched: 5. CDR1 and CDR2 (germline): SGDLS, YYNGEE. There are a few counts of this clone. The antigen remains undetermined. Primers for the PCR totalled 60 Vbeta and 13 Jbeta. Method: immunoSEQ multiplex PCR; TCRdb's copy keeps in-frame clones and lacks some. The table includes about 82,000 clones, about two thirds detected once. V usage is TRBV9 and J usage is TRBJ2-1, with 14 nucleotides matching TRBD2. This clonotype originated in a woman in her forties or fifties in good health and CMV-seropositive. Sequencing was carried out using PBMCs. The CDR3 sequence is CASSGLAGGPHSYNEQFF. The CDR3 region has the DNA TGTGCCAGCAGCGGACTAGCGGGGGGGCCCCACTCCTACAATGAGCAGTTCTTC.